Detailed here is one T cell receptor beta chain. The V gene lost 4 bases and the J gene lost 2 bases, with 13 bases spanning the gap. Germline lookup yields CDR1 LNHDA and CDR2 SQIVND (reference sequence). The CDR3 totals 15 residues. This sample stems from a study of shared clonotypes between healthy human individuals. Assay used: immunoSEQ multiplex PCR; TCRdb lists only in-frame clones, some missing. The sample lists 2,500,000 or so clones; more than 90% were seen once. The sequence was collected from a man aged 18-30 years in good health. Sequencing input: naive CD4+ T cells sorted from blood. Subset here: CD45RA+ positively selected. The chain combines TRBV19 with TRBJ2-3, with D maybe TRBD2 (6 bases). The CDR3 sequence is CASSKGSGITDTQYF. CDR3 DNA sequence: TGTGCCAGTAGTAAGGGTAGCGGTATCACAGATACGCAGTATTTT.